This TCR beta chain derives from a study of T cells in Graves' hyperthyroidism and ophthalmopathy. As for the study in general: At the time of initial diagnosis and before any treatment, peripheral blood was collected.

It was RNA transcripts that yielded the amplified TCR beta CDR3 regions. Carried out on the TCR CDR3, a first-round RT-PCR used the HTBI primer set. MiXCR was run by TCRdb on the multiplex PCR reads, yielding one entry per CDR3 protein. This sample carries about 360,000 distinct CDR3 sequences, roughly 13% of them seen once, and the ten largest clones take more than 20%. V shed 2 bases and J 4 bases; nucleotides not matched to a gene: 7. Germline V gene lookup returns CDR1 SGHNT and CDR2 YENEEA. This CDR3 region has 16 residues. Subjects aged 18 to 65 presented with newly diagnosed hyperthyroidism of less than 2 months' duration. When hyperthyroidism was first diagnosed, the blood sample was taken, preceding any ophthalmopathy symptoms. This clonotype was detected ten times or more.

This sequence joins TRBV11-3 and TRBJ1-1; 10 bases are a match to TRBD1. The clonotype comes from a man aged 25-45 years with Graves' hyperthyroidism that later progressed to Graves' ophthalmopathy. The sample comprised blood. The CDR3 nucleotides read TGTGCCAGCAGCTTACGACAGGGGGCTGGAGGCACTGAAGCTTTCTTT. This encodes CASSLRQGAGGTEAFF.